Below are 11 T cell receptor beta chains sequenced from a single sample in a study of blood T cells in healthy people across ages. Combining a sample-barcoded 5' primer with a J-beta primer mix, a second PCR ran for roughly 6 to 11 cycles. From the 5' RACE reads, TCRdb called clonotypes with MiXCR, one entry per CDR3 protein. The table records 600,000 to 800,000 distinct CDR3 sequences, roughly half of them present only once. Sequencing was carried out using blood. Receptor source: a woman of 80 years or more in good health.

V is TRBV20-1 and J is TRBJ2-5; D possibly corresponds to TRBD1 (6 bases). V shed 1 base and J shed 1 base, with 19 bases lying between them. The CDR3 length is 17 residues. CDR1 and CDR2 from the germline V gene are DFQATT and SNEGSKA (reference sequence). The CDR3 reads CSARVGGVSGPQETQYF. The CDR3 coding sequence is TGCAGTGCTAGAGTAGGGGGAGTCAGCGGCCCCCAAGAGACCCAGTACTTC.

This clonotype has only a few counts. The chain is built from TRBV5-1 and TRBJ2-4, with TRBD1 matching 7 bases. The J call may be mistaken, given a closer DNA end match to TRBJ2-7. Looked up from germline, CDR1 is SGHRS and CDR2 is YFSETQ. The CDR3 is 14 amino acids. The CDR3 region has the DNA TGCGCCAGCTCCCAACAGGGGTTTAATAACGAGCAGTACTTC. Encoded protein: CASSQQGFNNEQYF.

The gene calls are TRBV11-2 and TRBJ2-1; TRBD1 might be the D (6 bases). Germline values: CDR1 SGHAT, CDR2 FQNNGV. Trimming pared 4 bases from V and 0 bases from J, leaving 13 bases between. The CDR3 length is 16 residues. CDR3 protein: CASSSLKGVSYNEQFF. The CDR3 DNA reads as TGTGCCAGCAGCTCCCTAAAGGGGGTCTCCTACAATGAGCAGTTCTTC.

The chain has TRBV10-3 and TRBJ2-6; 7 bases are a match to TRBD1. Trimming cost V 0 bases and J 4 bases; bases outside gene matches: 12. CDR3 length: 19 amino acids. Germline V gene lookup returns CDR1 ENHRY and CDR2 SYGVKD. CDR3 nucleotides: TGTGCCATCAGTGAGTCTTTGAAACAGGGGTCTTCGGGGGCCAACGTCCTGACTTTC. This codes for CAISESLKQGSSGANVLTF.

This clonotype was detected ten times or more. The CDR3 nucleotides are TGTGCCAGCAGTTGGATCAAGAACACTGAAGCTTTCTTT. Residues: CASSWIKNTEAFF. This chain joins TRBV6-5 and TRBJ1-1; D not resolved. Germline V CDR1 and CDR2: MNHEY, SVGAGI. This CDR3 contains 13 residues. V lost 4 bases, J lost 1 base, and 7 bases lay in between.

With respect to this clonotype: Possible read error: a much larger clone is one base away. This chain connects TRBV7-2 to TRBJ2-5, with D unclear. This CDR3 is built from 13 residues. Germline V gene lookup returns CDR1 SGHTA and CDR2 FQGNSA. Trimming stripped 7 bases from V and 2 bases from J, with 11 bases between. CDR3 in DNA: TGTGCCAGCAACCGACACCTACAAGAGACCCAGTACTTC. It codes for CASNRHLQETQYF. Together with reference TRBV7-2 and TRBJ2-5, the CDR3 gives the full variable domain: GAGVSQSPSNKVTEKGKDVELRCDPISGHTALYWYRQSLGQGLEFLIYFQGNSAPDKSGLPSDRFSAERTGGSVSTLTIQRTQQEDSAVYLCASNRHLQETQYFGPGTRLLVL.

The chain joins TRBV5-1 to TRBJ2-1; weak D call: TRBD2 (5 bases). Trimming removed 4 bases from V and 6 bases from J, with 14 bases in between. Germline V gene data show CDR1 as SGHRS and CDR2 as YFSETQ. CDR3 length: 14 residues. CDR3 residues: CASSPRVGSNEQFF. CDR3 bases: TGCGCCAGCAGCCCCCGGGTAGGGAGCAATGAGCAGTTCTTC.

This clonotype was picked up many times. The chain links TRBV7-2 to TRBJ2-1; TRBD2 agrees at 15 bases. CDR3 size: 18 residues. Germline CDR1 and CDR2: SGHTA and FQGNSA. V shed 4 bases and J 4 bases; nucleotides not matched to a gene: 8. The CDR3 protein is CASSSGLAGGLRYNEQFF. CDR3 in DNA: TGTGCCAGCAGCTCGGGACTAGCGGGAGGCCTTAGGTACAATGAGCAGTTCTTC.

The table lists this clonotype with many counts. The chain employs TRBV20-1 and TRBJ2-3; D unresolved. Germline loops: CDR1 DFQATT, CDR2 SNEGSKA (reference sequence). This CDR3 comprises 14 residues. Trimming left V 5 bases short and J 3 bases short, with 15 bases between. The CDR3 reads CSAGDFRGTDTQYF. The CDR3 coding sequence is TGCAGTGCTGGCGACTTTCGTGGAACAGATACGCAGTATTTT.

The rearrangement links TRBV5-6 to TRBJ2-5; 8 bases match TRBD1. The V and J ends lost 3 bases and 1 base, in that order; junction bases with no gene match: 11. The germline CDR1 and CDR2 sequences are SGHDT and YYEEEE. The CDR3 extends over 17 amino acids. The CDR3, as DNA: TGTGCCAGCAGCTCCGAATACCGGGACAGGAGCCAAGAGACCCAGTACTTC. Amino acids: CASSSEYRDRSQETQYF.

The chain uses TRBV5-1 and TRBJ2-1; tentatively, D is TRBD2 (6 bases). V was shortened by 4 bases and J by 0 bases, with 14 bases between the two germline ends. CDR1 is SGHRS, CDR2 YFSETQ, per germline. This CDR3 is built from 16 residues. The CDR3 region is CASSVTAGSSYNEQFF. The CDR3 nucleotides read TGCGCCAGCAGCGTTACTGCGGGGAGCTCCTACAATGAGCAGTTCTTC.